Shown below are 25 T cell receptor beta chains from a single sample sequenced in a study of blood T cell repertoires in COVID-19 (dated by TCRdb to the early 2020s). The library was obtained by the immunoSEQ multiplex PCR assay. As stored in TCRdb, this immuneACCESS dataset retains in-frame rearrangements with V and J assigned. A fraction of the clones does not appear; measured against another copy, unresolved V genes explain less than half of the discrepancy, and the remainder lacks a known reason. Within this sample are 250,000 to 300,000 clones, with more than 75% of them counted one time only. Approximately 2% of the sample is in the top ten clones. What was sequenced was PBMCs or T cells enriched from blood (not recorded which). These receptors were obtained from a woman aged 55 to 70 in a cohort exposed to, infected with or recovered from COVID-19 (not recorded which).

CDR3 sequence (DNA): TGTGCCAGCAGTCCCTGGGACGGGGGACCCTATGGCTACACCTTC. Translation: CASSPWDGGPYGYTF. V and J are TRBV28 and TRBJ1-2; TRBD1 might be the D (5 bases). The CDR3 sequence is 15 residues long. The V and J ends lost 5 bases and 4 bases respectively, with 17 bases between them. Per the germline V gene, CDR1 is MDHEN and CDR2 is SYDVKM.

The chain couples TRBV3-1 (or the pseudogene TRBV3-2) to TRBJ1-1, with D possibly TRBD1 on 6 matching bases. This CDR3 is 13 amino acids long. The germline V gene encodes CDR1 LGHDT and CDR2 YNNKEL (reference sequence). V lost 4 bases to trimming and J lost 4 bases, with 10 bases between them. The CDR3 DNA reads TGTGCCAGCAGCCGAACAGGGAGCACTGAAGCTTTCTTT. It specifies CASSRTGSTEAFF.

The V call is TRBV7-2, the J call TRBJ1-5, with D possibly matching TRBD1 (5 bases). The CDR3 has 15 amino acids. The V and J ends lost 3 bases and 1 base respectively, with 10 bases between them. Germline CDR1 SGHTA, CDR2 FQGNSA. Here the CDR3 reads CASSLGGTSNQPQHF. The CDR3 bases are TGTGCCAGCAGCTTGGGGGGGACCAGCAATCAGCCCCAGCATTTT.

This clone was found a few times. This chain connects TRBV7-9 to TRBJ1-2; maybe TRBD1 (6 bases). Trimming pared 4 bases from V and 2 bases from J, leaving 11 bases between. From germline, CDR1 is SEHNR and CDR2 FQNEAQ (reference sequence). The length of the CDR3 is 14 residues. The CDR3: CASSSQGSNYGYTF. DNA for the CDR3: TGTGCCAGCAGCTCACAGGGCTCAAACTATGGCTACACCTTC.

The genes are TRBV28 and TRBJ2-5, with TRBD1 matching 9 bases. Trimming cost V 1 base and J 5 bases; bases outside gene matches: 5. Germline values: CDR1 MDHEN, CDR2 SYDVKM. This CDR3 spans 15 amino acids. The CDR3 nucleotides are TGTGCCAGCAGTTTATCGGGACAGGGAGGGGAGACCCAGTACTTC. Its translation is CASSLSGQGGETQYF.

This clone was observed a single time. The chain carries TRBV11-2 and TRBJ2-7, with TRBD2 matching 12 bases. The trim removed 1 base at V and 7 bases at J, leaving 17 bases unmatched. Germline values: CDR1 SGHAT, CDR2 FQNNGV. The CDR3 has 19 residues. CDR3 loop: CASSLVYSSGRAKADEQYF. The CDR3 bases are TGTGCCAGCAGCTTAGTTTATTCTAGCGGGAGGGCCAAGGCGGATGAGCAGTACTTC.

This sequence joins TRBV14 and TRBJ2-1, with D unresolved. This CDR3 comprises 15 residues. Trimming took off 6 bases at V and 0 bases at J, with 12 bases between the two ends. Per germline, CDR1 SGHDN and CDR2 FVKESK. CDR3: CASSVDSSSYNEQFF. The CDR3 nucleotides read TGTGCCAGCAGTGTCGACTCGAGCTCCTACAATGAGCAGTTCTTC.

This chain uses TRBV5-6 with TRBJ2-7; TRBD1 might be the D (7 bases). The germline V and J ends were trimmed by 4 bases and 6 bases, with 8 bases remaining between them. Germline V CDR1 and CDR2: SGHDT, YYEEEE. The CDR3 totals 11 residues. CDR3 DNA sequence: TGTGCCAGCAGCCAGGGGGGCGAGCAGTACTTC. Its protein product is CASSQGGEQYF.

V gene TRBV7-9 combines with J gene TRBJ2-7; TRBD1 aligns across 7 bases. CDR3 size: 15 residues. V was clipped by 3 bases and J by 6 bases; unmatched bases: 11. The germline CDR1 and CDR2 sequences are SEHNR and FQNEAQ (reference sequence). The DNA of the CDR3 is TGTGCCAGCAGCTTGGGTTCAGGGGGTAAAGGCGAGCAGTACTTC. Amino acid sequence: CASSLGSGGKGEQYF.

This chain joins TRBV6-5 and TRBJ2-1, with 9 bases lining up with TRBD1. V was clipped by 6 bases and J by 4 bases; unmatched bases: 7. Germline lookup yields CDR1 MNHEY and CDR2 SVGAGI. The CDR3 is 15 amino acids. The CDR3 reads CASSQGQGFYNEQFF. Here the CDR3 DNA reads TGTGCCAGCAGCCAAGGACAGGGGTTTTACAATGAGCAGTTCTTC.

The rearrangement uses TRBV4-2 and TRBJ2-1; 9 nucleotides align to TRBD2. Germline values: CDR1 LGHNA, CDR2 YNFKEQ. The CDR3 has 18 amino acids. Trimming removed 0 bases from V and 1 base from J; junction bases left unmatched: 7. The CDR3, as DNA: TGTGCCAGCAGCCAAGAGGGCGGGAGGGCCCATTCCTACAATGAGCAGTTCTTC. This translates into CASSQEGGRAHSYNEQFF.

This clone was recorded only once. V gene TRBV28 combines with J gene TRBJ2-2; 10 bases agree with TRBD1. Unmatched junction bases numbered 6, after V lost 3 bases and J lost 11 bases. This CDR3 comprises 14 residues. Germline assignment: CDR1 MDHEN and CDR2 SYDVKM. CDR3 sequence reads: CASSFGQGGLELFF. The CDR3 DNA is TGTGCCAGCAGTTTCGGACAGGGGGGGCTTGAGCTGTTTTTT.

This clone appeared a few times. J is TRBJ1-6 and V is TRBV5-1; D might be TRBD1 (5 bases). The CDR3 extends over 14 amino acids. Germline V gene data show CDR1 as SGHRS and CDR2 as YFSETQ. Trimming removed 2 bases at V and 5 bases at J, with 8 bases between. In DNA, the CDR3 is TGCGCCAGCAGCTTATCGGGGGATAATTCACCCCTCCACTTT. Protein product: CASSLSGDNSPLHF.

This clone was observed a few times. The chain has TRBV15 and TRBJ2-7, with 12 nucleotides matching TRBD2. Germline V gene data show CDR1 as LNHNV and CDR2 as YYDKDF (reference sequence). CDR3 length equals 16 residues. Trimming cost V 4 bases and J 0 bases; bases outside gene matches: 4. CDR3 sequence reads: CATSKPSGRASYEQYF. The CDR3 DNA sequence: TGTGCCACCAGCAAACCTAGCGGGAGGGCCTCCTACGAGCAGTACTTC.

The CDR3: CSVEGGRRGDTGELFF. CDR3 nucleotide sequence: TGCAGCGTTGAGGGCGGGAGAAGAGGGGACACCGGGGAGCTGTTTTTT. This chain connects TRBV29-1 to TRBJ2-2; TRBD2 aligns across 7 bases. The germline V gene has CDR1 SQVTM and CDR2 ANQGSEA. The CDR3 has 16 residues. Trimming cost V 3 bases and J 3 bases; bases outside gene matches: 10.

The gene calls are TRBV24-1 and TRBJ2-3, with D possibly matching TRBD2 (7 bases). Trimming removed 4 bases from V and 4 bases from J, with 14 bases in between. The CDR3 runs 15 residues. Germline assignment: CDR1 KGHDR and CDR2 SFDVKD. This CDR3 is CATSDYGGGADTQYF. CDR3 bases: TGTGCCACCAGTGACTACGGAGGGGGGGCAGATACGCAGTATTTT.

The chain combines TRBV30 with TRBJ2-3, with 8 bases fitting TRBD1. The CDR3 is made up of 14 amino acids. The germline V gene has CDR1 GTSNPN and CDR2 SVGIG (reference sequence). With 0 bases clipped from V and 4 bases from J, the junction kept 3 bases outside the gene matches. The CDR3 DNA is TGTGCCTGGAGTGTGAGACAGGGGCCAGATACGCAGTATTTT. This sequence encodes CAWSVRQGPDTQYF.

This chain joins TRBV25-1 and TRBJ2-1, with TRBD1 identical over 10 bases. CDR3 length equals 15 residues. Germline CDR1 reads MGHDK; CDR2 reads SYGVNS. The V and J ends lost 0 bases and 8 bases, in that order; junction bases with no gene match: 4. This chain's CDR3 is CASSEYGTGVDEQFF. As DNA, the CDR3 is TGTGCCAGCAGTGAATATGGGACAGGGGTGGATGAGCAGTTCTTC.

V usage is TRBV5-1 and J usage is TRBJ2-5, with 7 bases lining up with TRBD1. The CDR3 has 14 amino acids. Germline lookup yields CDR1 SGHRS and CDR2 YFSETQ. With V trimmed by 4 bases and J by 2 bases, 5 bases remained unmatched. CDR3 amino acids: CASSPPGQQETQYF. CDR3 DNA sequence: TGCGCCAGCAGCCCGCCGGGACAGCAAGAGACCCAGTACTTC.

The CDR3 reads CATSDKQTSGRAETQYF. CDR3 coding DNA: TGTGCCACCAGTGATAAGCAGACTAGCGGGAGGGCTGAGACCCAGTACTTC. The V call is TRBV24-1, the J call TRBJ2-5, with 14 bases that match TRBD2. CDR1 is KGHDR and CDR2 is SFDVKD in the germline V gene. V shed 3 bases, J shed 5 bases, and the junction held 7 bases outside the gene matches. There are 17 residues in the CDR3.

The V and J genes are TRBV4-2 and TRBJ1-5, with a tentative D call TRBD1 (6 bases). The CDR3 totals 16 residues. Trimming stripped 0 bases from V and 2 bases from J, with 11 bases between. Germline V CDR1 and CDR2: LGHNA, YNFKEQ. The CDR3 sequence is CASSQEIRGGNQPQHF. The DNA of the CDR3 is TGTGCCAGCAGCCAAGAGATCAGGGGTGGCAATCAGCCCCAGCATTTT.

J is TRBJ2-7 and V is TRBV5-6, with D possibly being TRBD1 (6 bases). The CDR3 is 14 residues long. V lost 2 bases to trimming and J lost 2 bases, with 11 bases between them. In germline, CDR1 is SGHDT, CDR2 YYEEEE. CDR3 residues: CASSFGTNAYEQYF. For the CDR3, the DNA is TGTGCCAGCAGCTTCGGGACAAACGCCTACGAGCAGTACTTC.

This chain links TRBV5-1 with TRBJ2-3; TRBD1 agrees at 9 bases. The CDR3 loop spans 14 amino acids. The germline V gene encodes CDR1 SGHRS and CDR2 YFSETQ. J gave up 4 bases and V 4 bases, and 4 bases lay outside the gene matches. The CDR3: CASSIQGAADTQYF. CDR3 sequence (DNA): TGCGCCAGCAGCATACAGGGGGCTGCAGATACGCAGTATTTT.

The rearrangement links TRBV4-1 to TRBJ2-4, with a possible D match to TRBD2 (6 bases). Deletions cut 3 bases from V and 0 bases from J, with 15 bases between. This CDR3 is built from 17 residues. Germline values: CDR1 MGHRA, CDR2 YSYEKL. The CDR3 region is CASSQAGFPEAKNIQYF. As DNA, the CDR3 is TGCGCCAGCAGCCAGGCGGGGTTCCCAGAAGCCAAAAACATTCAGTACTTC.

The chain is built from TRBV6-5 and TRBJ1-1, with a weak D call TRBD1 (5 bases). V lost 6 bases, J lost 2 bases, and 13 bases lay in between. Looked up from germline, CDR1 is MNHEY and CDR2 is SVGAGI. The CDR3 extends over 14 amino acids. The CDR3 spells CASRQGDRNTEAFF. The CDR3 region has the DNA TGTGCCAGCAGGCAAGGTGACAGAAACACTGAAGCTTTCTTT.